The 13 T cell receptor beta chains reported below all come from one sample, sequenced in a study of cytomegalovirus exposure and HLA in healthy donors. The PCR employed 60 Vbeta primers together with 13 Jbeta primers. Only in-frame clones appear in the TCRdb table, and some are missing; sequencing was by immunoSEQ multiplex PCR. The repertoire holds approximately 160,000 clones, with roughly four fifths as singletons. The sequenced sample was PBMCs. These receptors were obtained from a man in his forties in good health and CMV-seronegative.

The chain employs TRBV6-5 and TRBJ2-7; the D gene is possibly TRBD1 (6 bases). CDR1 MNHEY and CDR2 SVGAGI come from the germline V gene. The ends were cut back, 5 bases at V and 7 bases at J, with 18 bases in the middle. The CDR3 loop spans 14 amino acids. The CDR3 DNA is TGTGCCAGCAGTGAAACCCCTATGAGGGGGGAGCAGTACTTC. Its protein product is CASSETPMRGEQYF.

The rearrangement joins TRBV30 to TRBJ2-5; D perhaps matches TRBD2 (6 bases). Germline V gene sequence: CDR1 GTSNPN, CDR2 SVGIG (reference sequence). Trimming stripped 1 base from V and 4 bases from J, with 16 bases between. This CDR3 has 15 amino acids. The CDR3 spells CAWSATGGWRETQYF. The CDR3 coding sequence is TGTGCCTGGAGTGCAACCGGAGGGTGGCGAGAGACCCAGTACTTC.

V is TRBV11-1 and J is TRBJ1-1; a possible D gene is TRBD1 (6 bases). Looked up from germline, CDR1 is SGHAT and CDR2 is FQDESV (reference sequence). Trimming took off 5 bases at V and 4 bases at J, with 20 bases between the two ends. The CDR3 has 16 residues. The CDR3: CASSARPDRSGTEAFF. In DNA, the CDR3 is TGTGCCAGCAGCGCAAGGCCCGACAGGTCGGGCACTGAAGCTTTCTTT.

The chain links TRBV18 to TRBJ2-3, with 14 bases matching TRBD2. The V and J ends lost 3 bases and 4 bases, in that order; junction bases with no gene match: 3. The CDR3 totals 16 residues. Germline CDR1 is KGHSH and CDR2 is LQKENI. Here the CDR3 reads CASSPGTSGRADTQYF. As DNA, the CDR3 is TGTGCCAGCTCACCTGGGACTAGCGGGAGAGCAGATACGCAGTATTTT.

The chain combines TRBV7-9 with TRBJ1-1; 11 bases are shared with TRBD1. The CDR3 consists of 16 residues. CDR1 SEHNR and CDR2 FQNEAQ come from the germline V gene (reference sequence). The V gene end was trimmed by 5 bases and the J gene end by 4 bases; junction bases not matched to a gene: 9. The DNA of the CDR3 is TGTGCCAGCAGCCGAGGCGGGACAGGGGGGAGCACTGAAGCTTTCTTT. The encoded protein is CASSRGGTGGSTEAFF.

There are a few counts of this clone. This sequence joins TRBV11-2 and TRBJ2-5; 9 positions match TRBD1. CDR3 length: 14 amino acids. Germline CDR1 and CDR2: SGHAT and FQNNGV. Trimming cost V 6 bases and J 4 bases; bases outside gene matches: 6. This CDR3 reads CASRSTGGLETQYF. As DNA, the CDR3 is TGTGCCAGCAGGTCGACAGGGGGATTAGAGACCCAGTACTTC.

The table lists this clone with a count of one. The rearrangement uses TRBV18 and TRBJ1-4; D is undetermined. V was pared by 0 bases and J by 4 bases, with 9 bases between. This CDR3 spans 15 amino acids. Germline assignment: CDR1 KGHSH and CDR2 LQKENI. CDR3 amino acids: CASSPPSQNNEKLFF. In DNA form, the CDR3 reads TGTGCCAGCTCACCACCCTCACAAAATAATGAAAAACTGTTTTTT.

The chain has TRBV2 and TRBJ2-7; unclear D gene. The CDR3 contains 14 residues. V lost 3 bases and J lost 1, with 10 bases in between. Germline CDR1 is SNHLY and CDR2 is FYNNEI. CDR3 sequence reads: CASSELPSSYEQYV. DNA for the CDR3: TGTGCCAGCAGTGAGCTACCTAGTTCCTACGAGCAGTACGTC.

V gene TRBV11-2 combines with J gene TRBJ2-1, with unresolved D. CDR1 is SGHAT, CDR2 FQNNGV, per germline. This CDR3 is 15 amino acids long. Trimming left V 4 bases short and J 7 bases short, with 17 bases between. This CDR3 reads CASSSPFGWSNEQFF. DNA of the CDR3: TGTGCCAGCAGCTCCCCGTTTGGCTGGAGTAATGAGCAGTTCTTC.

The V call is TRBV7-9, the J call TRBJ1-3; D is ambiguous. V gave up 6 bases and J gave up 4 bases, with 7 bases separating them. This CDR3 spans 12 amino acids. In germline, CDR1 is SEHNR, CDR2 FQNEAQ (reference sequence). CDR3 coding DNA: TGTGCCAGCAGTCTCCTCGGAAACACCATATATTTT. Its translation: CASSLLGNTIYF.

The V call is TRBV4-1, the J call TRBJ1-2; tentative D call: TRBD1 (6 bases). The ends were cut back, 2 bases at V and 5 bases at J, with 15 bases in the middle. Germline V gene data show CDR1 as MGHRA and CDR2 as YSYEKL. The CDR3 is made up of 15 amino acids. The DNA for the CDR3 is TGCGCCAGCAGCCAACCACTAAGGGGGTTATATGGCTACACCTTC. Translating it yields CASSQPLRGLYGYTF.

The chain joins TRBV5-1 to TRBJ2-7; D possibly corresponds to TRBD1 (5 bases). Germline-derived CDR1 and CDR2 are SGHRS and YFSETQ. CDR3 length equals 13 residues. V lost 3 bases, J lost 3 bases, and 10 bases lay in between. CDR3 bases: TGCGCCAGCAGCTCCATAGACAGCTACGAGCAGTACTTC. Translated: CASSSIDSYEQYF. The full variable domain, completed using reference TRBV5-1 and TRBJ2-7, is KAGVTQTPRYLIKTRGQQVTLSCSPISGHRSVSWYQQTPGQGLQFLFEYFSETQRNKGNFPGRFSGRQFSNSRSEMNVSTLELGDSALYLCASSSIDSYEQYFGPGTRLTVT.

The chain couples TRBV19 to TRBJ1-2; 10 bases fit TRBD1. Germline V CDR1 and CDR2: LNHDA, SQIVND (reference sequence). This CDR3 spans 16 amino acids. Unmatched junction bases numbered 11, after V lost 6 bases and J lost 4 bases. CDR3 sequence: CASSPNDRGRGYGYTF. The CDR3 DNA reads TGTGCCAGTAGCCCAAACGACAGGGGGCGCGGCTATGGCTACACCTTC.